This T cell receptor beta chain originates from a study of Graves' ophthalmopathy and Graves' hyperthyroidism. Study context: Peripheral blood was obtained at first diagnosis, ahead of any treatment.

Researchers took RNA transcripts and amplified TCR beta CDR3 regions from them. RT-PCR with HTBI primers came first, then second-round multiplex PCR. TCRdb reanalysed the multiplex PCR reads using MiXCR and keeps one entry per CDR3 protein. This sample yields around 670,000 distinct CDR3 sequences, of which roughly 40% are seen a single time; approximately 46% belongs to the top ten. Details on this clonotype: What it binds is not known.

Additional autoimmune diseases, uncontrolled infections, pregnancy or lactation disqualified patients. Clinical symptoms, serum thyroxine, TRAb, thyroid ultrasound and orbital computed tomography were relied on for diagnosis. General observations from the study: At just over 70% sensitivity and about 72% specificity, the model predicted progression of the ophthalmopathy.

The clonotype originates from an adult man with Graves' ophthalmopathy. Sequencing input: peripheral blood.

Here the CDR3 DNA reads TGCAGTGCCATGGACAGGGTAACCTATGGCTACACCTTC. This gives the protein CSAMDRVTYGYTF. The chain uses TRBV20-1 and TRBJ1-2; 8 positions match TRBD1. The CDR3 totals 13 residues. V lost 6 bases and J lost 4; bases outside the gene matches: 7. Germline CDR1 is DFQATT and CDR2 is SNEGSKA (reference sequence).